Each of the 5 T cell receptor beta chains below was sequenced from the same sample in a study of PD-1 blockade in classical Hodgkin lymphoma. Some clones are missing from TCRdb's copy, which holds only in-frame ones; the method was immunoSEQ multiplex PCR. The sample carries 15,000 or so clones, 65% recorded once. Each patient's relapse followed autologous stem cell transplantation, and brentuximab vedotin exposure varied. Specimen: peripheral blood mononuclear cells (PBMCs), collected before the second cycle of nivolumab. Receptor source: a human donor with classical Hodgkin lymphoma.

The gene calls are TRBV15 and TRBJ2-3; 11 bases line up with TRBD2. CDR1 and CDR2 from the germline V gene are LNHNV and YYDKDF (reference sequence). Germline trimming cut 4 bases from V and 5 bases from J; bases unmatched to any gene: 8. There are 16 residues in the CDR3. The chain's CDR3 is CATSISGRAGGDTQYF. The CDR3 DNA reads TGTGCCACCAGCATTAGCGGGAGGGCCGGAGGAGATACGCAGTATTTT.

In this sample, this clone is medium-sized. The gene calls are TRBV7-8 and TRBJ1-2, with TRBD1 identical over 8 bases. From germline, CDR1 is SGHVS and CDR2 FQNEAQ. V lost 0 bases and J lost 0; bases outside the gene matches: 15. This CDR3 has 20 amino acids. The CDR3 sequence is CASSLAGPDRDYLANYGYTF. CDR3 sequence (DNA): TGTGCCAGCAGCTTAGCGGGTCCGGACAGGGACTACTTAGCTAACTATGGCTACACCTTC.

This clone was observed a few times. J is TRBJ2-7 and V is TRBV7-2; no definite D call. Per the germline V gene, CDR1 is SGHTA and CDR2 is FQGNSA. This CDR3 has 15 amino acids. V lost 0 bases and J lost 0, with 9 bases in between. The CDR3 DNA is TGTGCCAGCAGCTTAGCGCTCCACTTCTCCTACGAGCAGTACTTC. Its translation is CASSLALHFSYEQYF.

This clone is termed medium-sized. Other DNA sequences of this sample code for an identical CDR3. The genes are TRBV5-1 and TRBJ1-2; 7 positions agree with TRBD1. V was pared by 0 bases and J by 4 bases, with 9 bases of the junction left unmatched. The germline V gene has CDR1 SGHRS and CDR2 YFSETQ. The CDR3 covers 16 residues. The CDR3 bases are TGCGCCAGCAGCTTGGCGGCTGGGACAGTAGTCTATGGCTACACCTTC. It yields the protein CASSLAAGTVVYGYTF.

The gene calls are TRBV27 and TRBJ1-6; 9 nucleotides align to TRBD1. The CDR3 is made up of 15 amino acids. V gave up 7 bases and J gave up 9 bases; unmatched junction bases: 10. Germline CDR1 reads MNHEY; CDR2 reads SMNVEV (reference sequence). Here the CDR3 reads CASTYSGQGRSPLHF. In DNA, the CDR3 is TGTGCCAGCACCTATTCGGGACAGGGACGTTCACCCCTCCACTTT.